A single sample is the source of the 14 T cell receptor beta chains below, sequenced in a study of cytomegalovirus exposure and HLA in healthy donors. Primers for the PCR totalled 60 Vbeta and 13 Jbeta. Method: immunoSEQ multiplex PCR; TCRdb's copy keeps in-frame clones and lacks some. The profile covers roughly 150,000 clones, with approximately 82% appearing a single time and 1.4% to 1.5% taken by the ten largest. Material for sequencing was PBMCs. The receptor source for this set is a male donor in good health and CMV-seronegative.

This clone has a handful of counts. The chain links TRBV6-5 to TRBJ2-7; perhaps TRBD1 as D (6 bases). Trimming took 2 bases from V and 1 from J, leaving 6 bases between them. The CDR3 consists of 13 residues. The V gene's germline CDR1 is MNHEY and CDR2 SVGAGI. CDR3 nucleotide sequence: TGTGCCAGCAGTTACGACAGGTCCTACGAGCAGTACTTC. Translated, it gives CASSYDRSYEQYF.

In nucleotides, the CDR3 is TGTGCCTGGAGTGTACAGGGGAACGAGCAGTACTTC. Its translation: CAWSVQGNEQYF. V and J are TRBV30 and TRBJ2-7; 7 nucleotides agree with TRBD1. The CDR3 covers 12 residues. Trimming removed 0 bases from V and 5 bases from J; junction bases left unmatched: 1. Germline values: CDR1 GTSNPN, CDR2 SVGIG (reference sequence).

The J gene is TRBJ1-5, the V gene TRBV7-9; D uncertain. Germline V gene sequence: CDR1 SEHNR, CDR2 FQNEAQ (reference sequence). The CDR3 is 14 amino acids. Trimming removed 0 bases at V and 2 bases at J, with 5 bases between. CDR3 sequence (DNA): TGTGCCAGCAGCTTAGCTGTAGGCAATCAGCCCCAGCATTTT. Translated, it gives CASSLAVGNQPQHF.

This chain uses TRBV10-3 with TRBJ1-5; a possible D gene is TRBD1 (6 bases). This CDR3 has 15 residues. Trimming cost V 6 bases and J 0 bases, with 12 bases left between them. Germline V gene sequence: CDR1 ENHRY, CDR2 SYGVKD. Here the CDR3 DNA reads TGTGCCATCAGCCGGGACATCCTTAGCAATCAGCCCCAGCATTTT. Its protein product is CAISRDILSNQPQHF.

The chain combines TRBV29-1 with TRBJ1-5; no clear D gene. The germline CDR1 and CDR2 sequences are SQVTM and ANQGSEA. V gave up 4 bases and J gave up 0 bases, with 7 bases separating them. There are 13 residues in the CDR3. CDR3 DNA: TGCAGCGTTGTCACAAATAGCAATCAGCCCCAGCATTTT. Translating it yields CSVVTNSNQPQHF.

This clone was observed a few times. CDR3: CASRSIQGQGYTF. In DNA form, the CDR3 reads TGTGCCAGTAGATCCATTCAGGGGCAAGGCTACACCTTC. The chain carries TRBV19 and TRBJ1-2, with D possibly being TRBD1 (6 bases). CDR1 and CDR2 (germline): LNHDA, SQIVND (reference sequence). This CDR3 comprises 13 residues. The germline V and J ends were trimmed by 6 bases and 8 bases, with 16 bases remaining between them.

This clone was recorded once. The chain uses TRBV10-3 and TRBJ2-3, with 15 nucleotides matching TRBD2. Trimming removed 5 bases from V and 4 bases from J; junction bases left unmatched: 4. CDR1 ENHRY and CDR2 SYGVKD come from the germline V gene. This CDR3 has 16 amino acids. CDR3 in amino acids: CAISKGLAGGADTQYF. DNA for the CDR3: TGTGCCATCAGTAAGGGACTAGCGGGAGGTGCAGATACGCAGTATTTT.

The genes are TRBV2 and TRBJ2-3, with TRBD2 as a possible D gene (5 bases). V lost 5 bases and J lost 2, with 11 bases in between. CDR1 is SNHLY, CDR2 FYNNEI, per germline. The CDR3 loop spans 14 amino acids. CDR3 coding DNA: TGTGCCAGCAGTTGGATTAGCGTCACAGATACGCAGTATTTT. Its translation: CASSWISVTDTQYF.

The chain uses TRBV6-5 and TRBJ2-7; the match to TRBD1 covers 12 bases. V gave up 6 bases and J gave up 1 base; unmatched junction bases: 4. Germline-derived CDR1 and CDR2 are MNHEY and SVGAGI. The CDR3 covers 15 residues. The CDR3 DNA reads TGTGCCAGCAGGAAGGGACAGGGGGCTTCCTACGAGCAGTACTTC. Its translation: CASRKGQGASYEQYF.

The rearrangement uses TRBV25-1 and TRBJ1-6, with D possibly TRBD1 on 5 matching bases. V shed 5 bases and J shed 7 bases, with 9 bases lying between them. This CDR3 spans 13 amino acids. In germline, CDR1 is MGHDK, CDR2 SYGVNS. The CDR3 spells CASSQKGNSPLHF. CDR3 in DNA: TGTGCCAGCAGTCAAAAGGGGAATTCACCCCTCCACTTT.

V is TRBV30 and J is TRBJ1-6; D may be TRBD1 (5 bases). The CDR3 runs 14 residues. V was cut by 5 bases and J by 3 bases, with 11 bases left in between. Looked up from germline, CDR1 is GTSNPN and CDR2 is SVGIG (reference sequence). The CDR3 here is CAWAGQVYNSPLHF. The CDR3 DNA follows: TGTGCCTGGGCGGGGCAGGTCTATAATTCACCCCTCCACTTT.

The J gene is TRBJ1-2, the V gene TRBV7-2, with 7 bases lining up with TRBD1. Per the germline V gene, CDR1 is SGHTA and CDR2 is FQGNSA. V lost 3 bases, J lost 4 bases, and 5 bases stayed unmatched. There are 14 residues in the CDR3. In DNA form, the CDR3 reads TGTGCCAGCAGCTTTGACAGGGCTTTCTATGGCTACACCTTC. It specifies CASSFDRAFYGYTF.

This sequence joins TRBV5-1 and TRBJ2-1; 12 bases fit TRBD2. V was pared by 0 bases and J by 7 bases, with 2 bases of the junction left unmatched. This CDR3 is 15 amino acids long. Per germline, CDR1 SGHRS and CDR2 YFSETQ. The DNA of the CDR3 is TGCGCCAGCAGCTTGGCACTAGCGGGAGGTAATGAGCAGTTCTTC. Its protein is CASSLALAGGNEQFF.

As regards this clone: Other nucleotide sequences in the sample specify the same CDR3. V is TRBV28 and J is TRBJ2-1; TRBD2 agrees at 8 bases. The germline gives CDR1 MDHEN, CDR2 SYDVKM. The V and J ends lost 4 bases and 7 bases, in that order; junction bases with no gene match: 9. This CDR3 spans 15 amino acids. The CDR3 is CASSSPSGGYNEQFF. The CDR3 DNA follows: TGTGCCAGCAGTTCACCTTCGGGGGGGTATAATGAGCAGTTCTTC. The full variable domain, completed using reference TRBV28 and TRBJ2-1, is DVKVTQSSRYLVKRTGEKVFLECVQDMDHENMFWYRQDPGLGLRLIYFSYDVKMKEKGDIPEGYSVSREKKERFSLILESASTNQTSMYLCASSSPSGGYNEQFFGPGTRLTVL.